This is a list of T cell receptor beta chains from one sample in a study of cytotoxic CD8 clonotypes in ibrutinib-treated CLL. Clones were read by immunoSEQ multiplex PCR, and TCRdb kept only the in-frame ones, dropping some. The repertoire has 100,000 to 150,000 clones, 70% to 90% of them found once; the top ten carry around 2.1%. The sequenced sample was PBMCs, obtained after 24 months of ibrutinib treatment. These TCRs come from a human donor with chronic lymphocytic leukemia. Both conserved end residues are part of each CDR3. Fields, in order: V gene, J gene, D gene, CDR3 DNA, CDR3 protein. The D gene is left open where the match is weak.

TRBV5-6	TRBJ2-7	TRBD2	TGTGCCAGCAGCCAGGAGCGGGGGAGGTCCTACGAGCAGTACTTC	CASSQERGRSYEQYF
TRBV18	TRBJ1-2	TRBD1	TGTGCCAGCTCACCAACGAAACAGGGGCCCTATGGCTACACCTTC	CASSPTKQGPYGYTF
TRBV7-3	TRBJ1-1	TRBD1	TGTGCCAGCAGCTTAGGGCAGGGGGCCATTATGAACACTGAAGCTTTCTTT	CASSLGQGAIMNTEAFF
TRBV9	TRBJ2-5	TRBD1	TGTGCCAGCAGCCCTACCGGGACAGACAGGAAAGAGACCCAGTACTTC	CASSPTGTDRKETQYF
TRBV5-6	TRBJ1-2	NA	TGTGCCAGCAGCTTGGGGCAGATAGACTATGGCTACACCTTC	CASSLGQIDYGYTF
TRBV5-1	TRBJ1-1	NA	TGCGCCAGCAGCTTGGCGGTCAGGGGCACTGAAGCTTTCTTT	CASSLAVRGTEAFF
TRBV4-2	TRBJ1-5	TRBD1	TGTGCCAGCAGCCAAGGGGGACAGGGAATGTATAGCAATCAGCCCCAGCATTTT	CASSQGGQGMYSNQPQHF
TRBV16	TRBJ1-5	NA	TGTGCCAGCAGCCAGCGCTCAGGGGTCCAGCCCCAGCATTTT	CASSQRSGVQPQHF
TRBV28	TRBJ2-7	NA	TGTGCCAGCTTTCCAAACAGGGTTGGGAACTACGAGCAGTACTTC	CASFPNRVGNYEQYF
TRBV7-9	TRBJ1-1	TRBD1	TGTGCCAGCAGCTTAGCGGGGGGACAGGGTAGAAATGAAGCTTTCTTT	CASSLAGGQGRNEAFF
TRBV5-1	TRBJ2-5	TRBD2	TGCGCCAGCAGCTTTACTAGCGATGAGACCCAGTACTTC	CASSFTSDETQYF
TRBV7-9	TRBJ2-1	TRBD1	TGTGCCAGCAGCGCTAAACAGGGGTCCGGGCCTGGGCAGTTCTTC	CASSAKQGSGPGQFF